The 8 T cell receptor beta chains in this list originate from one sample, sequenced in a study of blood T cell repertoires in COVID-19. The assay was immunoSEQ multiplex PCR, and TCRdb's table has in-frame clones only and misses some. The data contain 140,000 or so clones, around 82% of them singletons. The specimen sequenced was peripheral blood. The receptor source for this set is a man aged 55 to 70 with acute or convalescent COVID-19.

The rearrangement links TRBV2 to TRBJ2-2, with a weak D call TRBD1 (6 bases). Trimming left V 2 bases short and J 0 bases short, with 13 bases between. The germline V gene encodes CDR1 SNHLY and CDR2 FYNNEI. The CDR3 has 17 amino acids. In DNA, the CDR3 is TGTGCCAGCAGTGAAATAGGACAGATACCGAACACCGGGGAGCTGTTTTTT. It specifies CASSEIGQIPNTGELFF.

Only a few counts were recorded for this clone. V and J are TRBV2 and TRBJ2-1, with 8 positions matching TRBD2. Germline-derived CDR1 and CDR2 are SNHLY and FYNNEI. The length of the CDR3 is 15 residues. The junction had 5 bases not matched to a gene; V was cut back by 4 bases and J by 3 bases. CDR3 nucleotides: TGTGCCAGCAGTGCAGCGGGAGTTAACTACAATGAGCAGTTCTTC. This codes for CASSAAGVNYNEQFF.

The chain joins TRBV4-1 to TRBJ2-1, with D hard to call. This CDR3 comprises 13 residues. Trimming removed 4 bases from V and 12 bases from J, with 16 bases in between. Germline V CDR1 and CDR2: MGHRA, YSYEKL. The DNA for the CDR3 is TGCGCCAGCAGCCCCGAAGGTCTAGTGGTGCAGTTCTTC. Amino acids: CASSPEGLVVQFF.

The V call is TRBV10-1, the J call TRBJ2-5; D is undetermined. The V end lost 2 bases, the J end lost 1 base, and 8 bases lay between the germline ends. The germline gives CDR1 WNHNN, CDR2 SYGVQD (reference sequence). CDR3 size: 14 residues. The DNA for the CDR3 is TGCGCCAGCAGTGAGGGTGGCTCCCAAGAGACCCAGTACTTC. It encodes CASSEGGSQETQYF.

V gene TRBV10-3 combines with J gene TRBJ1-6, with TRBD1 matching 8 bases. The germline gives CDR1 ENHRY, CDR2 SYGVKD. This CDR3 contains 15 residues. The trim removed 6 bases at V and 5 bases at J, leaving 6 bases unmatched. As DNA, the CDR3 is TGTGCCATCAGCAAGGACAGGGTTGATAATTCACCCCTCCACTTT. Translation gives CAISKDRVDNSPLHF.

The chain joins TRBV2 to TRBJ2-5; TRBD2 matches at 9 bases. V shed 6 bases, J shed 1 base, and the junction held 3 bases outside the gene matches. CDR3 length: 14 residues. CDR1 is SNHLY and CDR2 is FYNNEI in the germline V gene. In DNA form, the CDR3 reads TGTGCCAGCAGGACTAGCGGAGTCCAAGAGACCCAGTACTTC. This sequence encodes CASRTSGVQETQYF.

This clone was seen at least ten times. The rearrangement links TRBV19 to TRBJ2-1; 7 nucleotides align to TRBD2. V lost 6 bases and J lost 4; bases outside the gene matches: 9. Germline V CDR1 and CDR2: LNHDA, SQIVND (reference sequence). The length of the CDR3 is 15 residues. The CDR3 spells CASSPKWGGYNEQFF. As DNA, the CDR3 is TGTGCCAGTAGCCCAAAGTGGGGGGGGTACAATGAGCAGTTCTTC.

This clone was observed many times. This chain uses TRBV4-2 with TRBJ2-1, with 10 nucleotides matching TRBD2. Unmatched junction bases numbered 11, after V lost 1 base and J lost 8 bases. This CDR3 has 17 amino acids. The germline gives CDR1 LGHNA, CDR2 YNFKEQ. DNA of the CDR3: TGTGCCAGCAGCCAAGGCCTAGCGGGAGTCGAGGGATATGAGCAGTTCTTC. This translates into CASSQGLAGVEGYEQFF.